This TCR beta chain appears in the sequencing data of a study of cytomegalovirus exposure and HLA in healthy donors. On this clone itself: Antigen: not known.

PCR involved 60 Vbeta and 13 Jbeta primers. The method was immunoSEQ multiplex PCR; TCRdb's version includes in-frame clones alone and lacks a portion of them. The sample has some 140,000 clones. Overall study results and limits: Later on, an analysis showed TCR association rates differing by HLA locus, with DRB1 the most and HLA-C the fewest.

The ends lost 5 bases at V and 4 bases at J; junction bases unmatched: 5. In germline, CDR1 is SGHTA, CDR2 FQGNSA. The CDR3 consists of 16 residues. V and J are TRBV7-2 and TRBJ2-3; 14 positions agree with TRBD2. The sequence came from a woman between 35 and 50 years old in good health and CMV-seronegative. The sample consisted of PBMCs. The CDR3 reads CASSTGTSGGADTQYF. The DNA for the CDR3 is TGTGCCAGCAGCACCGGGACTAGCGGGGGAGCAGATACGCAGTATTTT.